This passage covers 2 T cell receptor beta chains from one sample sequenced in a study of spatial heterogeneity in lung cancer. Using its own MiXCR run on the 5' RACE reads, TCRdb lists one record per CDR3 protein. The sample lists about 35,000 distinct CDR3 sequences; approximately 3.1% were seen once. Sample time point: sample taken at primary tumor resection. The sample here was normal lung tissue next to the tumor, taken at surgery. The receptors were gathered from a male donor with early-stage non-small cell lung cancer.

This clonotype was picked up many times. This chain joins TRBV4-1 and TRBJ2-1; D unresolved. The CDR3 totals 17 residues. Trimming removed 0 bases at V and 11 bases at J, with 23 bases between. The germline V gene has CDR1 MGHRA and CDR2 YSYEKL. The CDR3 loop reads CASSQDIGRRGVSQQFF. For the CDR3, the DNA is TGCGCCAGCAGCCAAGATATAGGTCGACGTGGGGTATCTCAGCAGTTCTTC.

This clonotype was seen repeatedly, ten times or more. The V and J genes are TRBV5-4 and TRBJ2-1, with D hard to call. CDR3 length: 13 residues. V was shortened by 0 bases and J by 5 bases, with 6 bases between the two germline ends. The V gene's germline CDR1 is SGHNT and CDR2 YYREEE (reference sequence). CDR3 in amino acids: CASSLDGDNEQFF. The CDR3, as DNA: TGTGCCAGCAGCTTGGACGGAGACAATGAGCAGTTCTTC.